This TCR beta chain emerged from a study of CD8+ T cells in alopecia areata. Documented treatment: oral pan-JAK inhibitor, 5-10 mg twice daily. As the sequencing template, cDNA was produced by extracting RNA and reverse transcribing it. Only in-frame clones appear in the TCRdb table, and some are missing; sequencing was by immunoSEQ multiplex PCR. The table lists about 250,000 clones, 60% of them singletons. This sequence was found in a human donor with alopecia areata. The sample consisted of CD4+ T cells sorted from blood, taken at roughly week 52, from a patient treated with tofacitinib.

Written as DNA, the CDR3 is TGTGCCAGCAGCACTCGGACAGGTCAAGAGACCCAGTACTTC. Protein sequence: CASSTRTGQETQYF. The chain links TRBV11-2 to TRBJ2-5, with 7 bases fitting TRBD1. This CDR3 is 14 amino acids long. Germline lookup yields CDR1 SGHAT and CDR2 FQNNGV. The V gene end was trimmed by 5 bases and the J gene end by 2 bases; junction bases not matched to a gene: 5.